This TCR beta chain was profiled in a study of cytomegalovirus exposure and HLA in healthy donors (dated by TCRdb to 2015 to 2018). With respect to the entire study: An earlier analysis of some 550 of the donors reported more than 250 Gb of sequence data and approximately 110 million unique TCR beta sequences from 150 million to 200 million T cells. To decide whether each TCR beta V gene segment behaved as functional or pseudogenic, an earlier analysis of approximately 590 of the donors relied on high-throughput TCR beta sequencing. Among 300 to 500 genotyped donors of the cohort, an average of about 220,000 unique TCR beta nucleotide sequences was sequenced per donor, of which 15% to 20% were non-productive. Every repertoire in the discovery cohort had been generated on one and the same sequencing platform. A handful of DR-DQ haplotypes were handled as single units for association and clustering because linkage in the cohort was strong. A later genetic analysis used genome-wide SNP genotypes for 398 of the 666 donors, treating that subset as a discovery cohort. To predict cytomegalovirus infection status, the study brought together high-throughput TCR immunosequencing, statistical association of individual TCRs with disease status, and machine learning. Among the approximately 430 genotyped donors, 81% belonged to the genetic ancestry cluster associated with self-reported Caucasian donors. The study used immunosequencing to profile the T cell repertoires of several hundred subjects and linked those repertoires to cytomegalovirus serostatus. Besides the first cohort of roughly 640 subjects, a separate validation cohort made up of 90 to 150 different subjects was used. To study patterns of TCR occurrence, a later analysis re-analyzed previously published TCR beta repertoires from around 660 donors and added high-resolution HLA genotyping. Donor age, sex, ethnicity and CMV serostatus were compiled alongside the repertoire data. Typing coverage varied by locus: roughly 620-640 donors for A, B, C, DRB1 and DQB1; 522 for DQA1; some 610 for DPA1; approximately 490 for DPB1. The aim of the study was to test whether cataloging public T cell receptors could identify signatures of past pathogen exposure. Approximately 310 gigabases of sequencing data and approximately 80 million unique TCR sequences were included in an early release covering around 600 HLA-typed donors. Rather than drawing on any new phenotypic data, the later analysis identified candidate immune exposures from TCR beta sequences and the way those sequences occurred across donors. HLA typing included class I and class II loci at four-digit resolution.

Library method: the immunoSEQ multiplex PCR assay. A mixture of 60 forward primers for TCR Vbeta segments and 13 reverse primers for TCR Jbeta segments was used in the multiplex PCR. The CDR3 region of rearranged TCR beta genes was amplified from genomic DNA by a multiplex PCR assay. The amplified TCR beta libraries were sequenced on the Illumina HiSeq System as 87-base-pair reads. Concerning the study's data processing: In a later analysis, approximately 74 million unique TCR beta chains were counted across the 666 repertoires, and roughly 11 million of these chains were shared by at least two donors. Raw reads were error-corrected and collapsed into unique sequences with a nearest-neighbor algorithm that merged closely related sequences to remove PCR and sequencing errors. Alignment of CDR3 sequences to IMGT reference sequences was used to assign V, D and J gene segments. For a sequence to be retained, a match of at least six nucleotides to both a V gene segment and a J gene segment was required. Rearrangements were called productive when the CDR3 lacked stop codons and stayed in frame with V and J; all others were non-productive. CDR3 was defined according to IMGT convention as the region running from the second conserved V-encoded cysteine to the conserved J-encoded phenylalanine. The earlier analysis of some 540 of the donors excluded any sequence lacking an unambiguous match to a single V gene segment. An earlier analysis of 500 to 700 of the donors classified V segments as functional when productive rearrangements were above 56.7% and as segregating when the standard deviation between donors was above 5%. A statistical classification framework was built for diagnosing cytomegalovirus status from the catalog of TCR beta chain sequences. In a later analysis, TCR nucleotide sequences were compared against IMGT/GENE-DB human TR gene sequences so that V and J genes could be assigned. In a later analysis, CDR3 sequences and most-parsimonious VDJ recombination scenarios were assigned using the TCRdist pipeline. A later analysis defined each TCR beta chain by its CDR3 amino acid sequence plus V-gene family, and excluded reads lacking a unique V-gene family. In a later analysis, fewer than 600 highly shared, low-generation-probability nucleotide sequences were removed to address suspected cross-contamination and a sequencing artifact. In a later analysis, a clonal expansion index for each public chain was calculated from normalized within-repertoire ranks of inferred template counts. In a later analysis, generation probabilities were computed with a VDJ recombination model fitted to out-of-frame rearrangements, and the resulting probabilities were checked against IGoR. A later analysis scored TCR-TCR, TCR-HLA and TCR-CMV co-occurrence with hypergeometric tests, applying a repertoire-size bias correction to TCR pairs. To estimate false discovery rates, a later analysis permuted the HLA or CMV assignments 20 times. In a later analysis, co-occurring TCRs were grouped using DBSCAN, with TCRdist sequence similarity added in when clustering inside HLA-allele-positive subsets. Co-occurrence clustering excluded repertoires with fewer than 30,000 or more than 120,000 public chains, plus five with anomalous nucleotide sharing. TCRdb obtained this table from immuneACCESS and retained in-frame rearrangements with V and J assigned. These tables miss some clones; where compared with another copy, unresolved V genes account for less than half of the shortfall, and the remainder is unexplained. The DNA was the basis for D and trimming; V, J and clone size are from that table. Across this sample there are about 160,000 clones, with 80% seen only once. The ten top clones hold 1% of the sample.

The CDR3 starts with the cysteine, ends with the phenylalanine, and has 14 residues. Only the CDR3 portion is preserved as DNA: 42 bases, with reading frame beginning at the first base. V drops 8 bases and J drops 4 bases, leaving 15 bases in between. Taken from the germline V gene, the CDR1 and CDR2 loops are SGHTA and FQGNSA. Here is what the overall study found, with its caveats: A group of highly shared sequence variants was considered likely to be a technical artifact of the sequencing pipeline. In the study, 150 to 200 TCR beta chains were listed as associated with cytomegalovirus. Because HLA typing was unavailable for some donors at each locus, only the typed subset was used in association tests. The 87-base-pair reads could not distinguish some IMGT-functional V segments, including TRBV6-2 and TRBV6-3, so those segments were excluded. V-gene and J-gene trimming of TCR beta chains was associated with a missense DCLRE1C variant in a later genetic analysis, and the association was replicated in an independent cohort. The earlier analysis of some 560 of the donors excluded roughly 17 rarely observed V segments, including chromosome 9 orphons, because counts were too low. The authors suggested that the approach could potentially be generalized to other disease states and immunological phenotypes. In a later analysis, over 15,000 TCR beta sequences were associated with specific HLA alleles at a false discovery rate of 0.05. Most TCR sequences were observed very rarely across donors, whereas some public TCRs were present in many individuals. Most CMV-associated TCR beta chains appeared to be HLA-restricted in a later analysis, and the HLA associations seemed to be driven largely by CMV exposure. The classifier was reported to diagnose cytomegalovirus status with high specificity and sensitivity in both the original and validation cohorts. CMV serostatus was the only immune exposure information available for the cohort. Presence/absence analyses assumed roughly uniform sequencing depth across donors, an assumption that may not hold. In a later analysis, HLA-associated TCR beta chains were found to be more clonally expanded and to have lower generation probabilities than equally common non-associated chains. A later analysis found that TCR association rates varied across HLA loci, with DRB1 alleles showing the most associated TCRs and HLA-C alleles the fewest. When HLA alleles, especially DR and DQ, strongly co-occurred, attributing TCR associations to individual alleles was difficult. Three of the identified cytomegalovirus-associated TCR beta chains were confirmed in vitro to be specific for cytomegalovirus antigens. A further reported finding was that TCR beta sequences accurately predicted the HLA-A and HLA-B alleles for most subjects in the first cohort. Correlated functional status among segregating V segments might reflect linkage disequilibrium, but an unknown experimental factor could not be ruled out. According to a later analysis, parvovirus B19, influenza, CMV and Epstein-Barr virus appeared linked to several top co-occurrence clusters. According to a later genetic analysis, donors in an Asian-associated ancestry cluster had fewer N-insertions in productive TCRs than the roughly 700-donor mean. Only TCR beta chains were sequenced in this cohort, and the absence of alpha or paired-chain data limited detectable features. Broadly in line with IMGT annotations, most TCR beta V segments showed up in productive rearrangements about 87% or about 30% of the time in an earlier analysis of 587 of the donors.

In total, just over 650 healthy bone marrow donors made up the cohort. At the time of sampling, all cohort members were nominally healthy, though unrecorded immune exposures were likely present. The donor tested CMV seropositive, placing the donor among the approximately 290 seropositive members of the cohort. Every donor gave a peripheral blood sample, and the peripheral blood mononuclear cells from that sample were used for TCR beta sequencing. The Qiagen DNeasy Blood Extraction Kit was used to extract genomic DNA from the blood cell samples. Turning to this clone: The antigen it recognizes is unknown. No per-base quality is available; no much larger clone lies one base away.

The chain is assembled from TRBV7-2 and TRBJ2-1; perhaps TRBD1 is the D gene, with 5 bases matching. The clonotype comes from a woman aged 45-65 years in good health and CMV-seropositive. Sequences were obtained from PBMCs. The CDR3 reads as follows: CASGASPLYNEQFF. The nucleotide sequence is TGTGCCAGCGGGGCCAGCCCTCTTTACAATGAGCAGTTCTTC.